The clone carrying this T cell receptor beta chain has just a few counts. Relative to the germline gene, one junction end is altered; a read error may explain this. Runs used v3.0 of the immunoSEQ assay and were done at survey level. Libraries were prepared by immunoSEQ multiplex PCR; TCRdb keeps only in-frame clonotypes and omits some of them. There are fewer than 35,000 clones in the sample; 80% to 90% occur only once, and 7.9% lies in the top ten. This record comes from a study of long-term antiretroviral therapy in people with HIV. At the level of the study: By about a decade, the earliest samples predate the 2015 immediate-ART recommendation.

The CDR3 is 14 amino acids. Germline V CDR1 and CDR2: SSHAT, FNYEAQ (reference sequence). Per individual, the PBMC samples numbered at least one pre-ART and at least two post-ART. This receptor was obtained from a man between 18 and 29 years old with HIV. V gene TRBV7-7 combines with J gene TRBJ2-2; D may be TRBD2 (5 bases). The sequenced sample was unsorted PBMCs, obtained 0.4 years before starting antiretroviral therapy. The CDR3 DNA follows: TGTGCTAGCAGCTTAGCTGAGGTAGCGGGGGAGCTGTTTTTT. This codes for CASSLAEVAGELFF.